This T cell receptor (beta chain) was identified in a study of T cells in Graves' hyperthyroidism and ophthalmopathy. RNA transcripts provided the source from which TCR beta CDR3 regions were amplified. The TCR CDR3 was amplified in a first-round RT-PCR using the HTBI primer set. In TCRdb, the multiplex PCR reads were re-called with MiXCR into one record per CDR3 protein. The data hold 550,000 to 700,000 distinct CDR3 sequences, with approximately 14% observed a single time. Reasons for excluding patients were uncontrolled infection, other autoimmune disease, pregnancy or lactation. Losses at the gene ends were 4 bases for V and 3 bases for J; bases not matched to a gene: 8. Germline V gives CDR1 LGHNT, CDR2 FRNRAP. The CDR3 consists of 16 residues.

The rearrangement uses TRBV12-5 and TRBJ2-5, with TRBD1 identical over 10 bases. The sequence was collected from a woman between 35 and 50 years old with Graves' ophthalmopathy. Input material: blood. CDR3 bases: TGTGCTAGTGGTTCAACCCCCGGGACAGGGGAAGAGACCCAGTACTTC. It specifies CASGSTPGTGEETQYF.